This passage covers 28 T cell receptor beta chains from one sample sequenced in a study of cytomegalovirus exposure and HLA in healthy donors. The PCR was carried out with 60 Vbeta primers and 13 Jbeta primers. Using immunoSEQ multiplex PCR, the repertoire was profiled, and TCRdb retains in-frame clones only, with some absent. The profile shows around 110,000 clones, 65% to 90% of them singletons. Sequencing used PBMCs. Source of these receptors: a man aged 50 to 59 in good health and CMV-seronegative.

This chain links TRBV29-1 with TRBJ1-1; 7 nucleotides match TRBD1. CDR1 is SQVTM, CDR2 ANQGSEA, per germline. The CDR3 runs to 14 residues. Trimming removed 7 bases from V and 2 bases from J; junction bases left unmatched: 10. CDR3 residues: CSGERTGGNTEAFF. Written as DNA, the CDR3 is TGCAGCGGAGAACGGACAGGAGGTAACACTGAAGCTTTCTTT.

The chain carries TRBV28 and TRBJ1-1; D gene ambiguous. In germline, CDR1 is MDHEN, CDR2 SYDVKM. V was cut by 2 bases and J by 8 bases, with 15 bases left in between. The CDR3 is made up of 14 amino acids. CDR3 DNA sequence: TGTGCCAGCAGTTTAATGCGGGGTTGGTCCGAAGCTTTCTTT. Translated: CASSLMRGWSEAFF.

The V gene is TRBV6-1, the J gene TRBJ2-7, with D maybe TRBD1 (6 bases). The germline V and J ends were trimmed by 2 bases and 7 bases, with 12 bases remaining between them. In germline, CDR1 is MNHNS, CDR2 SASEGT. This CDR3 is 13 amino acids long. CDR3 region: CASSEQGPGEQYV. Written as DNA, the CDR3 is TGTGCCAGCAGTGAACAGGGGCCAGGGGAGCAGTACGTC.

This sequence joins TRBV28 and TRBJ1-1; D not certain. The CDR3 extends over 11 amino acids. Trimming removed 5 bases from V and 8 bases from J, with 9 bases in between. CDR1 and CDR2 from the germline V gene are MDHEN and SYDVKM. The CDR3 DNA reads TGTGCCAGCAGTCCCCGGAGGGAAGCTTTCTTT. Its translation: CASSPRREAFF.

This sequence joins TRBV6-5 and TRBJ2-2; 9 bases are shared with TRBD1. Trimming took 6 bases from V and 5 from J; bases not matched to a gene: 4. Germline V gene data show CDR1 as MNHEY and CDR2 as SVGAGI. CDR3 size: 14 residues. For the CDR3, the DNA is TGTGCCAGCAGGAACAGGGGGCCTACCGGGGAGCTGTTTTTT. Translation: CASRNRGPTGELFF.

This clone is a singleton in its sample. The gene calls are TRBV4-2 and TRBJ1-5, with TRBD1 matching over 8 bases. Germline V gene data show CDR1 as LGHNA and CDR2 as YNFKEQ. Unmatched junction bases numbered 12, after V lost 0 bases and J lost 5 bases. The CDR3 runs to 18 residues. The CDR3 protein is CASSQEPGGLFFHQPQHF. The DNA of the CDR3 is TGTGCCAGCAGCCAAGAACCAGGGGGCCTCTTCTTTCATCAGCCCCAGCATTTT.

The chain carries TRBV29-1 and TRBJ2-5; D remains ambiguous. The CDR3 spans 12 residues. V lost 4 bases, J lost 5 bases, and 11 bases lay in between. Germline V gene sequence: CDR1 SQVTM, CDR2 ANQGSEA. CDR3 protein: CSVASVEETQYF. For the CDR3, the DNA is TGCAGCGTTGCGTCAGTGGAGGAGACCCAGTACTTC.

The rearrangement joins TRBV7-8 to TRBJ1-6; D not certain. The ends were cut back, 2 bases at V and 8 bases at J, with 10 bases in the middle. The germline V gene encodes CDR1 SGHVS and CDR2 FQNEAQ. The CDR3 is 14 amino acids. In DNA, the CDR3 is TGTGCCAGCAGCTTAAAACTCGAGGATTCACCCCTCCACTTT. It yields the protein CASSLKLEDSPLHF.

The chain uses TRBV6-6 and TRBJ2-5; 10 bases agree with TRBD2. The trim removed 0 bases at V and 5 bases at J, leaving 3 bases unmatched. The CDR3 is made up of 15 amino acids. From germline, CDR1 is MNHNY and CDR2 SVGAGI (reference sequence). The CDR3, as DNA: TGTGCCAGCAGTTACTCACGAGCGGGGGGGGAGACCCAGTACTTC. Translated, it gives CASSYSRAGGETQYF.

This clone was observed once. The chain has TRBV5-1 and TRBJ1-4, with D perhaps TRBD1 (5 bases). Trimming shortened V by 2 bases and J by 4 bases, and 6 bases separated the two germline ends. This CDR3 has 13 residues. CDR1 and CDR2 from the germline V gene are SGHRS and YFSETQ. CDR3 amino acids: CASSFGGNEKLFF. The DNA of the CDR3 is TGCGCCAGCAGCTTCGGGGGTAATGAAAAACTGTTTTTT.

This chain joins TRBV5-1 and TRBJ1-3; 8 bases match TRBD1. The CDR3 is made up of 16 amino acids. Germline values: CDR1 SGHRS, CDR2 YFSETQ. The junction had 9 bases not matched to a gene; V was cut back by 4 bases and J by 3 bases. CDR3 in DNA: TGCGCCAGCAGCCCTATGGGACAGGCTCTTGGAAACACCATATATTTT. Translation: CASSPMGQALGNTIYF.

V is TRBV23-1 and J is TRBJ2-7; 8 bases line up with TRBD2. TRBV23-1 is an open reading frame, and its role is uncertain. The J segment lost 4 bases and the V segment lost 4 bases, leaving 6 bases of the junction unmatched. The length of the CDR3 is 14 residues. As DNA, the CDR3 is TGCGCCAGCAGTCCACGGCCGGGAGGGTACGAGCAGTACTTC. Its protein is CASSPRPGGYEQYF.

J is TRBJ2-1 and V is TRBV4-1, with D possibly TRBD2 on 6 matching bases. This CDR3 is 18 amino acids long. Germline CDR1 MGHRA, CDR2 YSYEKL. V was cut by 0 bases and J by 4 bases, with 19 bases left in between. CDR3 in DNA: TGCGCCAGCAGCCAAGATAGCTTCGGGGGATTGATTTACAATGAGCAGTTCTTC. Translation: CASSQDSFGGLIYNEQFF.

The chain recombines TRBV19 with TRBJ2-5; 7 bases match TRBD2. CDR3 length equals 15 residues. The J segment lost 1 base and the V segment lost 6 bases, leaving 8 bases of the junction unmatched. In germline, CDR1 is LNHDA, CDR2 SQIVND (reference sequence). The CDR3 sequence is CASRTSQGSQETQYF. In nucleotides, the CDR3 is TGTGCCAGTAGGACTAGCCAGGGCTCCCAAGAGACCCAGTACTTC.

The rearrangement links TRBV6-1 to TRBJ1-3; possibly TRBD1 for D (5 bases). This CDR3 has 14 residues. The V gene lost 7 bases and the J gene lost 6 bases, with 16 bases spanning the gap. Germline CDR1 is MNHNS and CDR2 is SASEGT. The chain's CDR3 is CASISQGAVNTIYF. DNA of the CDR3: TGTGCCAGCATCAGTCAGGGTGCGGTAAACACCATATATTTT.

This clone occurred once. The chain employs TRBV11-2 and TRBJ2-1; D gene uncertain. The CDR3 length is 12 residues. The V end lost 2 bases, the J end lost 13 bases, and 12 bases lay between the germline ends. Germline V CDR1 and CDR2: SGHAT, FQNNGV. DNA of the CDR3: TGTGCCAGCAGCTTATCTAGAGATCGACAGTTCTTC. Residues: CASSLSRDRQFF.

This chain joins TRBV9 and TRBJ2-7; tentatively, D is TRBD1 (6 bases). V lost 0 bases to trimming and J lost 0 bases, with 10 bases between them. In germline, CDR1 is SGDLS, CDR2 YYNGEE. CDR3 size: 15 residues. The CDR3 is CASSVEGHLSYEQYF. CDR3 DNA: TGTGCCAGCAGCGTAGAGGGACACCTCTCCTACGAGCAGTACTTC. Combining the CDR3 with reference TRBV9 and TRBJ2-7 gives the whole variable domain DSGVTQTPKHLITATGQRVTLRCSPRSGDLSVYWYQQSLDQGLQFLIQYYNGEERAKGNILERFSAQQFPDLHSELNLSSLELGDSALYFCASSVEGHLSYEQYFGPGTRLTVT.

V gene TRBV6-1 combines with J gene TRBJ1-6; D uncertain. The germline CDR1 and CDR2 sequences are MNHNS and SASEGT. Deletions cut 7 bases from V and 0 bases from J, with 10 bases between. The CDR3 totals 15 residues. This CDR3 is CASIRVSSYNSPLHF. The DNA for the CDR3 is TGTGCCAGCATTCGAGTGAGCTCCTATAATTCACCCCTCCACTTT.

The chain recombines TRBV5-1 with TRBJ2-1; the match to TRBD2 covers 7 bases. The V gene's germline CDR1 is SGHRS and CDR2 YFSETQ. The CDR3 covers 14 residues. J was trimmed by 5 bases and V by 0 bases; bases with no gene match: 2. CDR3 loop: CASSLAGLHNEQFF. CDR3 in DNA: TGCGCCAGCAGCTTGGCGGGACTACACAATGAGCAGTTCTTC.

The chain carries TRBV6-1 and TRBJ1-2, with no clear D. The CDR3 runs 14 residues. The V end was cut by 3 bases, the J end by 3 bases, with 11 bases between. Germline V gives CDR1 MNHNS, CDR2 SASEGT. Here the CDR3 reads CASSDVPSDYGYTF. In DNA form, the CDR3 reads TGTGCCAGCAGTGATGTCCCCTCCGACTATGGCTACACCTTC.

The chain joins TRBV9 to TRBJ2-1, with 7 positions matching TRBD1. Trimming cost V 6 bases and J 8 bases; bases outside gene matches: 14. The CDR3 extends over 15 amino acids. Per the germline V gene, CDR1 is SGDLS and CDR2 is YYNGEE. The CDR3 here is CASTPTRQGSDEQFF. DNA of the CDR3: TGTGCCAGCACTCCGACGCGACAGGGCAGCGATGAGCAGTTCTTC.

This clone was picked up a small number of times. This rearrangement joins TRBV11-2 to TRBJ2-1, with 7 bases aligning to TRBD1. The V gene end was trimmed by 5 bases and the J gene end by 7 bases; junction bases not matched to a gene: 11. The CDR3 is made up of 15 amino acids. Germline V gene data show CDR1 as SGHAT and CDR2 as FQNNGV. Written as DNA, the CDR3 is TGTGCCAGCAGCCTCGACAGGGCTTCGGGGAATGAGCAGTTCTTC. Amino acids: CASSLDRASGNEQFF. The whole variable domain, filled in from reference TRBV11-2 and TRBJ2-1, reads EAGVAQSPRYKIIEKRQSVAFWCNPISGHATLYWYQQILGQGPKLLIQFQNNGVVDDSQLPKDRFSAERLKGVDSTLKIQPAKLEDSAVYLCASSLDRASGNEQFFGPGTRLTVL.

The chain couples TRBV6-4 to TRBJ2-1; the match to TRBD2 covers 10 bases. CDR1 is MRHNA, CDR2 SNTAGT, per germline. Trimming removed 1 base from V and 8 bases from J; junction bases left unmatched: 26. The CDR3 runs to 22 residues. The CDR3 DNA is TGTGCCAGCAGTGACTACCTTGGGGGCTGGAGCGGCAGCGGGGGGGGAGAGGATGAGCAGTTCTTC. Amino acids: CASSDYLGGWSGSGGGEDEQFF.

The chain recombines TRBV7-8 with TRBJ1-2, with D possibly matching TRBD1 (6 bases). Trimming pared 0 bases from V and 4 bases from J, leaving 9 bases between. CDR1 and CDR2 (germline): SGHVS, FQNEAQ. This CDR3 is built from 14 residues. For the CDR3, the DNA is TGTGCCAGCAGCTTAGCTGGACAGCCCTATGGCTACACCTTC. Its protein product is CASSLAGQPYGYTF.

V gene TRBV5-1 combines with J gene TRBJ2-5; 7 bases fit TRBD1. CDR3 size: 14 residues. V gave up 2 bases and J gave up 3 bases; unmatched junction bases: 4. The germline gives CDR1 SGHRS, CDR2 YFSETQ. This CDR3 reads CASSFGQEEETQYF. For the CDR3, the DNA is TGCGCCAGCAGCTTCGGACAGGAGGAAGAGACCCAGTACTTC.

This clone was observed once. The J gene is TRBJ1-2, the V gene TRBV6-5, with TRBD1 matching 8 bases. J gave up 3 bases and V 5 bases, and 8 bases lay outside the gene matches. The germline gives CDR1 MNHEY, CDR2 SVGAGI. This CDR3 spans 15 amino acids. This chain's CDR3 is CASSTEQGGDYGYTF. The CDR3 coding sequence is TGTGCCAGCAGTACCGAACAGGGGGGCGACTATGGCTACACCTTC.

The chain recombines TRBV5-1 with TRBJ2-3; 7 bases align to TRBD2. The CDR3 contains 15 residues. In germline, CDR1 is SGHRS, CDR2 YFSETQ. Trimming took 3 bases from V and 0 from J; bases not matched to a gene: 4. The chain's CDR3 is CASSWGGISTDTQYF. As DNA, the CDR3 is TGCGCCAGCAGCTGGGGAGGGATTAGCACAGATACGCAGTATTTT.

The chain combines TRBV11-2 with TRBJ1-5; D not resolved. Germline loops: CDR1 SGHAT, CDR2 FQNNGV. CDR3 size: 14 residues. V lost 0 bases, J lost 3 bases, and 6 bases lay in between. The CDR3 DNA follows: TGTGCCAGCAGCTTAGACGGGTCCAATCAGCCCCAGCATTTT. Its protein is CASSLDGSNQPQHF.